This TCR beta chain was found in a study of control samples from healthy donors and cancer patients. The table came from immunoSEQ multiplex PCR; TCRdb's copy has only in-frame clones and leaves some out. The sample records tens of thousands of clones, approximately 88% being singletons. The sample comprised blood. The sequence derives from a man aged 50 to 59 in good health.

CDR3 coding DNA: TGTGCCAGCAGCTCGACCAGACTAGCGGCGCAGGAGACCCAGTACTTC. This translates into CASSSTRLAAQETQYF. This rearrangement joins TRBV11-2 to TRBJ2-5; the match to TRBD2 covers 9 bases. Trimming cost V 4 bases and J 5 bases; bases outside gene matches: 11. Germline CDR1 is SGHAT and CDR2 is FQNNGV. The CDR3 covers 16 residues.